These 30 T cell receptor beta chains came from one sample sequenced in a study of blood T cells in healthy people across ages. A second about 6 to 12 cycle PCR used barcoded and J-beta primers. Using its own MiXCR run on the 5' RACE reads, TCRdb lists one record per CDR3 protein. The sample lists around 870,000 distinct CDR3 sequences, under 30% occurring once. The specimen was blood. These receptors were obtained from a woman older than 75 in good health.

This clonotype occurred many times. This chain links TRBV20-1 with TRBJ2-5; D may be TRBD1 (5 bases). V dropped 6 bases and J dropped 1 base, with 12 bases sitting between them. The CDR3 is 13 amino acids. Germline V CDR1 and CDR2: DFQATT, SNEGSKA (reference sequence). The CDR3 is CSAHRQIQETQYF. The CDR3 DNA reads TGCAGTGCACATCGACAGATCCAAGAGACCCAGTACTTC.

This clonotype was recorded many times. The chain employs TRBV29-1 and TRBJ2-2, with D possibly being TRBD2 (6 bases). Trimming pared 6 bases from V and 4 bases from J, leaving 21 bases between. The CDR3 consists of 16 residues. Per the germline V gene, CDR1 is SQVTM and CDR2 is ANQGSEA. CDR3 in amino acids: CSVLNRRGTATGELFF. In DNA form, the CDR3 reads TGCAGCGTCCTGAATCGTCGGGGGACGGCCACCGGGGAGCTGTTTTTT.

This chain connects TRBV7-3 to TRBJ2-1; 9 positions match TRBD1. The CDR3 runs to 15 residues. The V and J ends lost 4 bases and 4 bases, in that order; junction bases with no gene match: 5. Germline CDR1 SGHTA, CDR2 FQGTGA. The CDR3 here is CASSSGGQGYNEQFF. The DNA for the CDR3 is TGTGCCAGCAGCTCCGGCGGACAGGGGTACAATGAGCAGTTCTTC.

This clonotype has more than one count but fewer than ten. The CDR3 region has the DNA TGTGCCAGCAGCTTAGTTCCGCGCGGGGGGGCGTTTTCGTTCACCGGGGAGCTGTTTTTT. It specifies CASSLVPRGGAFSFTGELFF. The genes are TRBV7-2 and TRBJ2-2; TRBD2 matches at 9 bases. Per germline, CDR1 SGHTA and CDR2 FQGNSA. This CDR3 contains 20 residues. Trimming cost V 1 base and J 4 bases; bases outside gene matches: 16.

The chain links TRBV6-2 or TRBV6-3 to TRBJ1-1, with TRBD1 identical over 8 bases. The junction had 11 bases not matched to a gene; V was cut back by 6 bases and J by 5 bases. The CDR3 has 15 residues. CDR1 and CDR2 from the germline V gene are MNHEY and SVGEGT. CDR3 DNA: TGTGCCAGCAGCCACCGTCAGGGGGCCCGTACTGAAGCTTTCTTT. Translation gives CASSHRQGARTEAFF.

This clonotype has a handful of counts. J is TRBJ2-3 and V is TRBV6-1; 8 nucleotides line up with TRBD2. Germline CDR1 MNHNS, CDR2 SASEGT. The length of the CDR3 is 16 residues. Trimming removed 6 bases from V and 4 bases from J; junction bases left unmatched: 12. CDR3: CASRLRAGGSADTQYF. The CDR3 bases are TGTGCCAGCAGACTCAGGGCGGGGGGCTCCGCAGATACGCAGTATTTT.

In its sample, this clonotype was seen many times. The chain combines TRBV7-2 with TRBJ1-1; weak D call: TRBD1 (6 bases). This CDR3 has 14 residues. V dropped 5 bases and J dropped 0 bases, with 10 bases sitting between them. Germline lookup yields CDR1 SGHTA and CDR2 FQGNSA. CDR3 sequence: CASSLGQLNTEAFF. The CDR3 nucleotides are TGTGCCAGCAGCCTTGGACAGCTGAACACTGAAGCTTTCTTT.

About this clonotype itself: A much more abundant neighbour one base away suggests this may be a read error. This chain's CDR3 is CASSLAGGRTSTDTEYF. For the CDR3, the DNA is TGTGCCAGCAGTTTAGCGGGGGGTAGAACTAGCACAGATACGGAGTATTTT. This chain links TRBV12-3 or TRBV12-4 with TRBJ2-3, with D possibly being TRBD2 (6 bases). The CDR3 spans 17 residues.

This clonotype was seen many times. V is TRBV12-3 or TRBV12-4 and J is TRBJ1-2, with 9 positions matching TRBD1. The CDR3 loop spans 14 amino acids. V was clipped by 5 bases and J by 8 bases; unmatched bases: 9. The chain's CDR3 is CASSDGTGRGGYTF. The DNA for the CDR3 is TGTGCCAGCAGTGATGGGACAGGGCGGGGCGGCTACACCTTC.

About this clonotype: A far larger clone is a single base away, which makes a read error likely. V and J are TRBV7-2 and TRBJ2-1; either TRBD1 or TRBD2 may fit D (5 bases each). The CDR3 totals 12 residues. Germline V gene data show CDR1 as SGHTA and CDR2 as FQGNSA. The CDR3 DNA reads as TGTGCCCGCAGCTTACTGGGGGATGAGCAGTTCTTC. It translates to CARSLLGDEQFF.

This clonotype has ten or more counts. This chain links TRBV20-1 with TRBJ2-3; no clear D. The ends were cut back, 2 bases at V and 0 bases at J, with 9 bases in the middle. Germline V gene sequence: CDR1 DFQATT, CDR2 SNEGSKA (reference sequence). This CDR3 spans 14 amino acids. CDR3 nucleotides: TGCAGTGCTAGAACCTTCTCTAGCACAGATACGCAGTATTTT. Encoded protein: CSARTFSSTDTQYF.

This clonotype was observed many times. The rearrangement links TRBV6-2 or TRBV6-3 to TRBJ2-1; D gene ambiguous. CDR3 size: 15 residues. Trimming left V 2 bases short and J 10 bases short, with 18 bases between. Germline CDR1 and CDR2: MNHEY and SVGEGT. CDR3 sequence reads: CASSYTRLGVNEQFF. CDR3 sequence (DNA): TGTGCCAGCAGTTACACTCGTCTAGGAGTTAACGAGCAGTTCTTC.

This clonotype was recorded many times. The J gene is TRBJ1-2, the V gene TRBV11-2, with no clear D. Trimming shortened V by 6 bases and J by 1 base, and 9 bases separated the two germline ends. The CDR3 spans 13 residues. Germline V gene sequence: CDR1 SGHAT, CDR2 FQNNGV. This CDR3 reads CASSSEINYGYTF. The CDR3 DNA sequence: TGTGCCAGCAGTTCGGAGATTAACTATGGCTACACCTTC.

This chain uses TRBV5-1 with TRBJ2-4, with D possibly matching TRBD1 (7 bases). V was clipped by 3 bases and J by 13 bases, with 20 bases between them. CDR3 length equals 14 residues. Germline V gene sequence: CDR1 SGHRS, CDR2 YFSETQ. The CDR3 DNA is TGCGCCAGCAGCTCGACAGGGAATCCGGGGGAGCAGTACTTC. Translating gives CASSSTGNPGEQYF.

This clonotype has only a few counts. The genes are TRBV6-2 or TRBV6-3 and TRBJ1-2; D may be TRBD1 (6 bases). V lost 4 bases and J 7 bases, leaving 13 bases between the germline ends. The CDR3 totals 13 residues. Per the germline V gene, CDR1 is MNHEY and CDR2 is SVGEGT. CDR3 loop: CASSFRGEGGYTF. CDR3 in DNA: TGTGCCAGCAGTTTCAGGGGCGAGGGTGGCTACACCTTC.

This clonotype was counted between two and nine times. The CDR3: CASSEVARSEQFF. DNA of the CDR3: TGTGCCAGCAGTGAGGTTGCTCGGAGTGAGCAGTTCTTC. The chain links TRBV12-3 or TRBV12-4 to TRBJ2-1; D gene unclear. The ends were cut back, 5 bases at V and 9 bases at J, with 14 bases in the middle. The CDR3 contains 13 residues.

This rearrangement joins TRBV11-3 to TRBJ2-7, with D perhaps TRBD1 (6 bases). From germline, CDR1 is SGHNT and CDR2 YENEEA. V was pared by 4 bases and J by 7 bases, with 26 bases between. The CDR3 spans 17 residues. The CDR3 reads CASSSNSRGWTYNEQYF. The CDR3 DNA reads as TGTGCCAGCAGCTCTAATTCCAGGGGTTGGACCTACAATGAGCAGTACTTC.

About this clonotype: One end of the junction does not line up with germline, which may come from a read error. This chain joins TRBV20-1 and TRBJ2-3, with D possibly being TRBD2 (5 bases). This CDR3 has 15 amino acids. Germline lookup yields CDR1 DFQATT and CDR2 SNEGSKA (reference sequence). CDR3 bases: TGCAGTGTTAGACCCCAGACTCCTAGCTGGGATACGCAGTATTTT. Protein product: CSVRPQTPSWDTQYF.

In this sample, this clonotype turned up a few times. V usage is TRBV7-9 and J usage is TRBJ1-1; weak D call: TRBD1 (6 bases). The germline V gene encodes CDR1 SEHNR and CDR2 FQNEAQ (reference sequence). V was clipped by 1 base and J by 3 bases, with 12 bases between them. This CDR3 is 15 amino acids long. This CDR3 reads CASSLGTVSDTEAFF. CDR3 sequence (DNA): TGTGCCAGCAGCTTAGGGACAGTTTCCGACACTGAAGCTTTCTTT.

This clonotype showed up just a few times. The chain couples TRBV20-1 to TRBJ1-5; D remains unclear. Germline CDR1 reads DFQATT; CDR2 reads SNEGSKA (reference sequence). Trimming removed 8 bases from V and 2 bases from J, with 13 bases in between. The CDR3 spans 13 residues. The CDR3 DNA follows: TGCAGTTCCCGCGGAGTCGGCAATCAGCCCCAGCATTTT. It yields the protein CSSRGVGNQPQHF.

This chain links TRBV29-1 with TRBJ2-5; D might be TRBD1 (5 bases). Trimming took off 0 bases at V and 7 bases at J, with 21 bases between the two ends. Per the germline V gene, CDR1 is SQVTM and CDR2 is ANQGSEA. The CDR3 is 16 residues long. The CDR3 DNA follows: TGCAGCGTTGAAGATAACGCCTCAGTGGGGCGACGGACCCAGTACTTC. As protein: CSVEDNASVGRRTQYF.

The rearrangement links TRBV12-3 or TRBV12-4 to TRBJ2-3; D ambiguous. Trimming removed 8 bases from V and 2 bases from J, with 14 bases in between. This CDR3 is 14 amino acids long. The CDR3 bases are TGTGCCAGCGGACGACGAGTGCTCACAGATACGCAGTATTTT. It codes for CASGRRVLTDTQYF.

With regard to this clonotype: Being one base from a much bigger clone, this may be a read error. This chain connects TRBV12-3 or TRBV12-4 to TRBJ1-6; D perhaps matches TRBD1 (6 bases). The V end lost 8 bases, the J end lost 10 bases, and 18 bases lay between the germline ends. The CDR3 runs 14 residues. CDR3 sequence: CASDYRGPESPLHF. For the CDR3, the DNA is TGTGCCAGCGACTACCGGGGGCCCGAATCACCCCTCCACTTT.

There are many counts of this clonotype. V is TRBV6-6 and J is TRBJ1-4; TRBD1 agrees at 7 bases. The germline V gene encodes CDR1 MNHNY and CDR2 SVGAGI (reference sequence). This CDR3 has 14 amino acids. Trimming took 2 bases from V and 6 from J; bases not matched to a gene: 3. In DNA, the CDR3 is TGTGCCAGCAGTTACACCGGACAGGATGAAAAACTGTTTTTT. This translates into CASSYTGQDEKLFF.

The J gene is TRBJ2-5, the V gene TRBV5-1, with a tentative D call TRBD2 (7 bases). V dropped 7 bases and J dropped 1 base, with 17 bases sitting between them. Germline-derived CDR1 and CDR2 are SGHRS and YFSETQ. The length of the CDR3 is 15 residues. This CDR3 reads CASQGGVSLQETQYF. CDR3 nucleotides: TGCGCCAGCCAAGGGGGGGTCAGTCTCCAAGAGACCCAGTACTTC.

This chain uses TRBV6-5 with TRBJ2-5; no firm D call. V lost 4 bases and J 11 bases, leaving 14 bases between the germline ends. In germline, CDR1 is MNHEY, CDR2 SVGAGI. This CDR3 has 12 amino acids. The CDR3 DNA is TGTGCCAGCAGTTCCTGGGGAAATGAGCAGTACTTC. Translated, it gives CASSSWGNEQYF.

Many counts were recorded for this clonotype. V gene TRBV7-2 combines with J gene TRBJ2-1; 11 nucleotides match TRBD2. CDR1 and CDR2 (germline): SGHTA, FQGNSA. J lost 4 bases, V lost 4 bases, and 3 bases had no gene match. There are 15 residues in the CDR3. The CDR3 region has the DNA TGTGCCAGCAGCTCACTAGCGGGGGAATACAATGAGCAGTTCTTC. It specifies CASSSLAGEYNEQFF.

This clonotype was counted ten times or more. This chain links TRBV3-1 with TRBJ2-7; 7 nucleotides align to TRBD1. Germline V gives CDR1 LGHDT, CDR2 YNNKEL (reference sequence). The junction had 10 bases not matched to a gene; V was cut back by 7 bases and J by 7 bases. The CDR3 has 13 residues. The CDR3 DNA sequence: TGTGCCAGCACGGGGACAGACCACGGGGAGCAGTACTTC. Translation gives CASTGTDHGEQYF.

The chain employs TRBV29-1 and TRBJ1-1, with 8 bases identical to TRBD1. CDR3 size: 11 residues. With V trimmed by 1 base and J by 11 bases, 3 bases remained unmatched. Germline V gene data show CDR1 as SQVTM and CDR2 as ANQGSEA. CDR3 residues: CSVEGTGKAFF. For the CDR3, the DNA is TGCAGCGTTGAAGGGACAGGGAAGGCTTTCTTT. Supplemented by reference TRBV29-1 and TRBJ1-1, the full variable domain reads SAVISQKPSRDICQRGTSLTIQCQVDSQVTMMFWYRQQPGQSLTLIATANQGSEATYESGFVIDKFPISRPNLTFSTLTVSNMSPEDSSIYLCSVEGTGKAFFGQGTRLTVV.

This clonotype was seen ten or more times. The V and J genes are TRBV10-3 and TRBJ1-2, with 9 positions matching TRBD1. The CDR3 sequence is 12 residues long. J was trimmed by 7 bases and V by 6 bases; bases with no gene match: 3. Germline values: CDR1 ENHRY, CDR2 SYGVKD. In nucleotides, the CDR3 is TGTGCCATCAGACCGGGACAGGGTGGCTACACCTTC. Protein product: CAIRPGQGGYTF.